The source of this T cell receptor beta chain is a study of identical twins. Study-wide points: In beta out-of-frame sequences, the excess sharing between twins was weaker. One should note that invariant MAIT and iNKT cells could partly confound zero-insertion analyses.

The CDR3 extends over 14 amino acids. The V end lost 3 bases, the J end lost 2 bases, and 11 bases lay between the germline ends. Germline V gives CDR1 DFQATT, CDR2 SNEGSKA (reference sequence). TCRdb re-derived calls from the 5' RACE reads in MiXCR, one entry per CDR3 protein. The sample includes some 1,700,000 distinct CDR3 sequences, around 29% of them seen just once. Of note for this clonotype: The target antigen is unknown.

The sample consisted of cord blood. The J gene is TRBJ2-1, the V gene TRBV20-1; D perhaps matches TRBD1 (6 bases). The TCR was taken from a newborn girl in good health. The CDR3 sequence is CSARLEGAYNEQFF. CDR3 nucleotides: TGCAGTGCTAGGCTCGAGGGGGCCTACAATGAGCAGTTCTTC.